This T cell receptor (beta chain) derives from a study of shared clonotypes between healthy human individuals. Per the germline V gene, CDR1 is SGHTA and CDR2 is FQGNSA. This CDR3 spans 18 amino acids. Trimming removed 3 bases from V and 1 base from J; junction bases left unmatched: 9. TCRdb keeps only in-frame clones here, not all; method: immunoSEQ multiplex PCR. The sample has around 1.1 million clones; 60% to 85% are singletons. The TCR originated in a man aged 18-30 years in good health. Some clones in this sample may be carry-over from other donors' samples. V gene TRBV7-2 combines with J gene TRBJ2-3, with 11 bases lining up with TRBD2. Sequenced material: memory CD4+ T cells from PBMCs. Subset defined: CD45RA-negative fraction. CDR3 sequence: CASSFPTIAGGGTDTQYF. CDR3 DNA sequence: TGTGCCAGCAGCTTCCCGACAATAGCGGGAGGGGGCACAGATACGCAGTATTTT.